A single sample gave rise to the 21 T cell receptor beta chains below, sequenced in a study of T-cell memory formation after mild COVID-19. TCRdb called the 5' RACE reads again in MiXCR, with one record for every CDR3 protein. The sample holds about 110,000 distinct CDR3 sequences, about a sixth seen once. Sequenced input: PBMCs or a T cell subset sorted from them (not recorded which). The receptors originated from a man aged 18 to 35 who had mild COVID-19 (a few samples of this study predate the infection). Cell type and time point are not known.

This sequence joins TRBV5-1 and TRBJ2-6, with D perhaps matching TRBD1 (6 bases). Germline CDR1 reads SGHRS; CDR2 reads YFSETQ. The CDR3 extends over 14 amino acids. V was shortened by 4 bases and J by 4 bases, with 9 bases between the two germline ends. The CDR3 DNA is TGCGCCAGCAGCGGGGGCTCCGGGGCCAACGTCCTGACTTTC. Translated, it gives CASSGGSGANVLTF.

Many counts were recorded for this clonotype. The rearrangement links TRBV14 to TRBJ2-4; 8 bases match TRBD1. The V gene end was trimmed by 2 bases and the J gene end by 8 bases; junction bases not matched to a gene: 8. CDR1 is SGHDN, CDR2 FVKESK, per germline. This CDR3 is built from 15 residues. The CDR3, as DNA: TGTGCCAGCAGCCAACTTACAGGGGGGTCGGACATTCAGTACTTC. This translates into CASSQLTGGSDIQYF.

This clonotype was seen more than once but under ten times. The chain employs TRBV3-1 and TRBJ2-3; unclear D gene. The germline CDR1 and CDR2 sequences are LGHDT and YNNKEL (reference sequence). The CDR3 covers 14 residues. With 2 bases removed from V and 4 bases from J, the gap between germline ends came to 10 bases. Written as DNA, the CDR3 is TGTGCCAGCAGCCAACGGGTAGGCGCAGATACGCAGTATTTT. Protein product: CASSQRVGADTQYF.

This chain joins TRBV19 and TRBJ1-1, with D tentatively TRBD1 (6 bases). Trimming left V 5 bases short and J 10 bases short, with 20 bases between. Germline V gene data show CDR1 as LNHDA and CDR2 as SQIVND (reference sequence). The CDR3 length is 14 residues. The chain's CDR3 is CASSARDTRWGAFF. The CDR3 nucleotides are TGTGCCAGTAGTGCCCGGGACACCCGGTGGGGAGCTTTCTTT. Full variable domain (rest looked up from reference TRBV19 and TRBJ1-1): DGGITQSPKYLFRKEGQNVTLSCEQNLNHDAMYWYRQDPGQGLRLIYYSQIVNDFQKGDIAEGYSVSREKKESFPLTVTSAQKNPTAFYLCASSARDTRWGAFFGQGTRLTVV.

This clonotype was picked up a small number of times. The CDR3 loop reads CASSSGQGFTGELFF. CDR3 in DNA: TGCGCCAGCAGCTCGGGACAGGGGTTCACCGGGGAGCTGTTTTTT. The chain has TRBV4-3 and TRBJ2-2; TRBD1 aligns across 10 bases. Germline CDR1 reads LGHNA; CDR2 reads YSLEER. The CDR3 sequence is 15 residues long. The J segment lost 4 bases and the V segment lost 5 bases, leaving 4 bases of the junction unmatched.

This chain connects TRBV29-1 to TRBJ1-2; D call uncertain. The germline V gene encodes CDR1 SQVTM and CDR2 ANQGSEA. V was shortened by 3 bases and J by 6 bases, with 11 bases between the two germline ends. This CDR3 has 12 residues. CDR3 protein: CSVEWQTNGYTF. The CDR3, as DNA: TGCAGCGTTGAGTGGCAGACCAATGGCTACACCTTC.

V and J are TRBV7-8 and TRBJ1-1, with a weak D call TRBD1 (5 bases). This CDR3 spans 15 amino acids. Per the germline V gene, CDR1 is SGHVS and CDR2 is FQNEAQ. The V and J ends lost 4 bases and 3 bases respectively, with 15 bases between them. The CDR3 DNA reads as TGTGCCAGCAGCTCCCCACAGGTACCGTACACTGAAGCTTTCTTT. It specifies CASSSPQVPYTEAFF. Complete variable domain (other parts from reference TRBV7-8 and TRBJ1-1): GAGVSQSPRYKVAKRGQDVALRCDPISGHVSLFWYQQALGQGPEFLTYFQNEAQLDKSGLPSDRFFAERPEGSVSTLKIQRTQQEDSAVYLCASSSPQVPYTEAFFGQGTRLTVV.

This rearrangement joins TRBV6-5 to TRBJ2-7, with D possibly TRBD1 on 5 matching bases. Trimming stripped 2 bases from V and 3 bases from J, with 17 bases between. Germline values: CDR1 MNHEY, CDR2 SVGAGI. This CDR3 has 16 amino acids. The CDR3 loop reads CASSYQAGWVNYEQYF. Written as DNA, the CDR3 is TGTGCCAGCAGTTACCAGGCAGGGTGGGTGAACTACGAGCAGTACTTC.

This clonotype was counted ten times or more. This chain links TRBV6-5 with TRBJ2-1; 10 bases fit TRBD1. J was trimmed by 8 bases and V by 5 bases; bases with no gene match: 9. From germline, CDR1 is MNHEY and CDR2 SVGAGI. This CDR3 region has 15 residues. The DNA of the CDR3 is TGTGCCAGCAGTAGACAGGGGGCCTTCGGGTATGAGCAGTTCTTC. It yields the protein CASSRQGAFGYEQFF.

The rearrangement links TRBV7-9 to TRBJ2-1, with D possibly TRBD2 on 6 matching bases. V was trimmed by 5 bases and J by 5 bases, leaving 13 bases between them. The CDR3 consists of 14 residues. CDR1 SEHNR and CDR2 FQNEAQ come from the germline V gene (reference sequence). The CDR3 loop reads CASSATRRDNEQFF. CDR3 in DNA: TGTGCCAGCAGCGCGACTAGGCGGGACAATGAGCAGTTCTTC. Full variable domain (remainder filled in from reference TRBV7-9 and TRBJ2-1): DTGVSQNPRHKITKRGQNVTFRCDPISEHNRLYWYRQTLGQGPEFLTYFQNEAQLEKSRLLSDRFSAERPKGSFSTLEIQRTEQGDSAMYLCASSATRRDNEQFFGPGTRLTVL.

This clonotype was observed a few times. The chain recombines TRBV21-1 with TRBJ2-4. TRBV21-1 is a documented pseudogene. The CDR3 spans 14 residues. CDR3 sequence reads: CGLLRVQAKNIQYF. CDR3 in DNA: TGTGGTCTGCTACGGGTCCAAGCCAAAAACATTCAGTACTTC.

The chain combines TRBV5-4 with TRBJ2-4; 9 bases map to TRBD2. V shed 0 bases and J 8 bases; nucleotides not matched to a gene: 6. Germline lookup yields CDR1 SGHNT and CDR2 YYREEE (reference sequence). The CDR3 length is 15 residues. CDR3 protein: CASSLGGLAIHIQYF. The DNA for the CDR3 is TGTGCCAGCAGCTTGGGTGGACTAGCGATCCACATTCAGTACTTC.

This clonotype has just a few counts. J is TRBJ2-3 and V is TRBV7-4, with 9 bases identical to TRBD2. CDR3 length: 16 amino acids. V lost 1 base to trimming and J lost 6 bases; unmatched junction nucleotides: 8. Per the germline V gene, CDR1 is SGHVT and CDR2 is SQSDAQ. The CDR3 DNA reads TGTGCCAGCAGCTTAGTGCCCGCTAGCGGGGTGGATACGCAGTATTTT. Amino acid sequence: CASSLVPASGVDTQYF.

This chain links TRBV10-3 with TRBJ1-1, with D tentatively TRBD1 (5 bases). V lost 0 bases to trimming and J lost 6 bases, with 11 bases between them. This CDR3 is built from 14 residues. Germline-derived CDR1 and CDR2 are ENHRY and SYGVKD. The CDR3 sequence is CAISESGRVAEAFF. As DNA, the CDR3 is TGTGCCATCAGTGAGTCGGGCAGGGTCGCTGAAGCTTTCTTT.

The genes are TRBV24-1 and TRBJ2-5; TRBD2 agrees at 7 bases. Germline-derived CDR1 and CDR2 are KGHDR and SFDVKD. The CDR3 covers 16 residues. V was pared by 1 base and J by 5 bases, with 9 bases of the junction left unmatched. CDR3 bases: TGTGCCACCAGTGATTTTACTAGCGCCCAACCGGAGACCCAGTACTTC. Translated, it gives CATSDFTSAQPETQYF.

The CDR3 protein is CASSFLLGPSNQPQHF. For the CDR3, the DNA is TGTGCCAGCAGTTTTCTTCTAGGGCCTAGCAATCAGCCCCAGCATTTT. This sequence joins TRBV12-3 or TRBV12-4 and TRBJ1-5; D uncertain. The length of the CDR3 is 16 residues. V was shortened by 3 bases and J by 0 bases, with 12 bases between the two germline ends.

The chain uses TRBV5-1 and TRBJ2-1; possible D gene TRBD1, 6 bases. With 0 bases removed from V and 8 bases from J, the gap between germline ends came to 15 bases. The CDR3 sequence is 15 residues long. Germline CDR1 and CDR2: SGHRS and YFSETQ. Here the CDR3 reads CASSLEARGHDEQFF. CDR3 nucleotide sequence: TGCGCCAGCAGCTTGGAGGCCAGGGGTCACGATGAGCAGTTCTTC.

The CDR3 loop is CASSQDRVGETQYF. The CDR3 nucleotides read TGTGCCAGCAGCCAAGATCGCGTTGGGGAGACCCAGTACTTC. This chain uses TRBV3-1 with TRBJ2-5; D is unresolved. This CDR3 is 14 amino acids long. Germline values: CDR1 LGHDT, CDR2 YNNKEL (reference sequence). Trimming shortened V by 0 bases and J by 5 bases, and 10 bases separated the two germline ends.

This clonotype was seen a few times. J is TRBJ2-3 and V is TRBV29-1; D not certain. Trimming took off 4 bases at V and 6 bases at J, with 14 bases between the two ends. Germline lookup yields CDR1 SQVTM and CDR2 ANQGSEA. The length of the CDR3 is 13 residues. Here the CDR3 reads CSVVGWARDTQYF. Here the CDR3 DNA reads TGCAGCGTTGTAGGCTGGGCAAGGGATACGCAGTATTTT.

This clonotype was observed a handful of times. The chain uses TRBV12-3 or TRBV12-4 and TRBJ2-3, with TRBD1 matching over 7 bases. V shed 3 bases and J 8 bases; nucleotides not matched to a gene: 8. CDR3 length: 14 residues. Here the CDR3 reads CASSFTGQAGTQYF. The CDR3 coding sequence is TGTGCCAGCAGTTTCACCGGACAGGCGGGTACGCAGTATTTT.

This clonotype was seen only a few times. This chain links TRBV7-2 with TRBJ2-7, with 7 positions matching TRBD2. The CDR3 covers 16 residues. The germline gives CDR1 SGHTA, CDR2 FQGNSA. With 7 bases clipped from V and 0 bases from J, the junction kept 12 bases outside the gene matches. The CDR3 nucleotides are TGTGCCAGCACCCCATGGGCGGGGGATAGCTCCTACGAGCAGTACTTC. Translation gives CASTPWAGDSSYEQYF.